A selection of T cell receptor beta chains follows, all from one sample in a study of T cells in tuberculosis. TCRdb's table, derived via immunoSEQ multiplex PCR, lists solely in-frame clones and lacks some. The top ten clones hold about 13% of a sample with some 60,000 clones, 80% to 85% of them seen once. Sequenced input: CD1b-GMM tetramer-negative cells sorted from PBMCs. The source of these receptors is an adult woman with latent tuberculosis. Both conserved end residues are part of each CDR3. A D gene is named only where the DNA matches it firmly. Some rows have no size entry. The others give once, few or many, or a class for an expanded clone.

V gene	D gene	clone size	J gene	CDR3 DNA	CDR3 protein
TRBV9	.	.	TRBJ2-1	TGTGCCAGCAGCCCCGGGGACTTACTTGGCAATGAGCAGTTCTTC	CASSPGDLLGNEQFF
TRBV7-9	.	.	TRBJ2-5	TGTGCCAGCAGCCGCAGCGGGTCCCAAGAGACCCAGTACTTC	CASSRSGSQETQYF
TRBV28	.	.	TRBJ1-2	TGTGTCAGCACGAGACAGTCATTCAACTATGGCTACACCTTC	CVSTRQSFNYGYTF
TRBV7-7	.	.	TRBJ2-5	TGTGCCAGCAGCTTGTCCAGTGAGGGGACCCAGTACTTC	CASSLSSEGTQYF
TRBV25-1	TRBD1	.	TRBJ2-7	TGTGCCAGCAGTGGACAGGGGGAACGCCTCTACGAGCAGTACTTC	CASSGQGERLYEQYF
TRBV19	TRBD2	.	TRBJ2-5	TGTGCCAGTAGTCCTAGCGGGAGGGCCGCGGGAGAGACCCAGTACTTC	CASSPSGRAAGETQYF
TRBV6-1	TRBD2	.	TRBJ2-3	TGTGCCAGCAGTAAACTAGCGGGACGAGCAGATACGCAGTATTTT	CASSKLAGRADTQYF
TRBV2	TRBD1	.	TRBJ2-7	TGTGCCAGCAGTGAAGCCAGGGGGCCTTCCTACGAGCAGTACTTC	CASSEARGPSYEQYF
TRBV28	.	.	TRBJ2-7	TGTGCCAGCAGTTTACAGGGCCAGTTAGTCTACGAGCAGTACTTC	CASSLQGQLVYEQYF
TRBV5-1	TRBD2	.	TRBJ2-2	TGCGCCAGCAGCCCCGGACTAGCGGGAGGACCCGGGGAGCTGTTTTTT	CASSPGLAGGPGELFF
TRBV28	.	.	TRBJ1-2	TGTGCCAGCAGCCCTCGACACCGTTTCTATGGCTACACCTTC	CASSPRHRFYGYTF
TRBV6-5	.	.	TRBJ2-4	TGTGCCAGCAGTTCCATACGGGGCATTCAGTACTTC	CASSSIRGIQYF
TRBV5-8	.	once	TRBJ1-4	TGTGCCAGCAGCTCGTCTTCGGGGAATGAAAAACTGTTTTTT	CASSSSSGNEKLFF
TRBV29-1	TRBD2	.	TRBJ2-5	TGCAGCGTTGACAGGACTAGCGGGGGGGCTCGGGAGACCCAGTACTTC	CSVDRTSGGARETQYF
TRBV7-9	TRBD2	.	TRBJ2-2	TGTGCCAGCAGCCCCGGGGGGGCCCTGTCGAACACCGGGGAGCTGTTTTTT	CASSPGGALSNTGELFF
TRBV29-1	TRBD1	.	TRBJ1-4	TGCAGCGTGAAGACAGGGGGGTTAAATGAAAAACTGTTTTTT	CSVKTGGLNEKLFF
TRBV18	TRBD1	few	TRBJ1-4	TGTGCCAGCTCACTCGGACAGGGCAATGAAAAACTGTTTTTT	CASSLGQGNEKLFF
TRBV7-6	TRBD1	.	TRBJ1-3	TGTGCCAGCAGCCCTTGGACAGGGCGGTCTGGAAACACCATATATTTT	CASSPWTGRSGNTIYF
TRBV7-2	TRBD1	.	TRBJ1-2	TGTGCCAGCAGCTACCGGGACAGTCCATCCTATGGCTACACCTTC	CASSYRDSPSYGYTF
TRBV27	TRBD1	.	TRBJ1-4	TGTGCCAGCGCCTTTTTAGGGGGCTCTAATGAAAAACTGTTTTTT	CASAFLGGSNEKLFF
TRBV2	.	.	TRBJ1-1	TGTGCCAGCAGCCCAAGGGGGGGGACTGAAGCTTTCTTT	CASSPRGGTEAFF
TRBV28	.	.	TRBJ1-1	TGTGCCAGCACCCGGTGGACTGAAGCTTTCTTT	CASTRWTEAFF
TRBV4-3	.	.	TRBJ2-7	TGCGCCAGCCCCGAGGGAAGCTACGAGCAGTACTTC	CASPEGSYEQYF
TRBV6-5	.	.	TRBJ2-1	TGTGCCAGCAGTAGACACAGCCGCCTGGTGGGTGAGCAGTTCTTC	CASSRHSRLVGEQFF
TRBV2	TRBD1	.	TRBJ1-4	TGTGCCAGCAGGAGACGGGACAGGGATGAAAAACTGTTTTTT	CASRRRDRDEKLFF
TRBV7-9	TRBD2	.	TRBJ2-3	TGTGCCAGCAGCCCTGGCTGGGCGGGAGGAGATACGCAGTATTTT	CASSPGWAGGDTQYF
TRBV19	.	.	TRBJ1-6	TGTGCCAGTAGTGGCACAGGGATTTCACCCCTCCACTTT	CASSGTGISPLHF
TRBV7-9	TRBD1	.	TRBJ2-2	TGTGCCAGCAGCTTAGGTGGACAGGGGACGGAGCTGTTTTTT	CASSLGGQGTELFF
TRBV11-2	TRBD2	.	TRBJ2-7	TGTGCCAGCAGCCCAAGGCAGCGGGAGAAGTACGAGCAGTACTTC	CASSPRQREKYEQYF
TRBV2	TRBD1	.	TRBJ2-1	TGTGCCAGCAGTGAACGGACAGGGAGCAATGAGCAGTTCTTC	CASSERTGSNEQFF
TRBV19	.	.	TRBJ2-3	TGTGCCAGTAGTATTTCCAGACAGACAGATACGCAGTATTTT	CASSISRQTDTQYF
TRBV19	.	.	TRBJ1-1	TGTGCCAGTAGTATTGCACAGGTCGGCACTGAAGCTTTCTTT	CASSIAQVGTEAFF
TRBV9	.	.	TRBJ2-3	TGTGCCAGCAGCGCTGGGGACGGGGGTACGCAGTATTTT	CASSAGDGGTQYF
TRBV30	.	.	TRBJ1-1	TGTGCCTGGATGGGACATAAGAACACTGAAGCTTTCTTT	CAWMGHKNTEAFF
TRBV15	TRBD1	once	TRBJ2-7	TGTGCCACCAGCAGACGCGGCAATCTCCGGGACAGTGGTGTCGAGCAGTACTTC	CATSRRGNLRDSGVEQYF
TRBV21-1	.	.	TRBJ2-2	TGTGCCAGCAGCAACGGACAGGGAAGTAACACCGGGGAGCTGTTTTTT	CASSNGQGSNTGELFF
TRBV18	.	few	TRBJ2-1	TGTGCCAGCTCACGGGGCCCGGGACTGAACAATGAGCAGTTCTTC	CASSRGPGLNNEQFF
TRBV2	.	once	TRBJ1-3	TGTGCCAGCAGTCCCTGGGGCTCAGGAAACACCATATATTTT	CASSPWGSGNTIYF
TRBV7-2	TRBD2	few	TRBJ2-7	TGTGCCAGCAGCTTAGCCGGCGCTAGCGGGGCCACAGGGGAGCAGTACTTC	CASSLAGASGATGEQYF
TRBV9	TRBD1	few	TRBJ2-1	TGTGCCAGCAGCCCCCGCGGACAGGGGGGGTACAATGAGCAGTTCTTC	CASSPRGQGGYNEQFF
TRBV28	TRBD1	.	TRBJ2-1	TGTGCCAGCCGAGACAGGGCAACCTACAATGAGCAGTTCTTC	CASRDRATYNEQFF